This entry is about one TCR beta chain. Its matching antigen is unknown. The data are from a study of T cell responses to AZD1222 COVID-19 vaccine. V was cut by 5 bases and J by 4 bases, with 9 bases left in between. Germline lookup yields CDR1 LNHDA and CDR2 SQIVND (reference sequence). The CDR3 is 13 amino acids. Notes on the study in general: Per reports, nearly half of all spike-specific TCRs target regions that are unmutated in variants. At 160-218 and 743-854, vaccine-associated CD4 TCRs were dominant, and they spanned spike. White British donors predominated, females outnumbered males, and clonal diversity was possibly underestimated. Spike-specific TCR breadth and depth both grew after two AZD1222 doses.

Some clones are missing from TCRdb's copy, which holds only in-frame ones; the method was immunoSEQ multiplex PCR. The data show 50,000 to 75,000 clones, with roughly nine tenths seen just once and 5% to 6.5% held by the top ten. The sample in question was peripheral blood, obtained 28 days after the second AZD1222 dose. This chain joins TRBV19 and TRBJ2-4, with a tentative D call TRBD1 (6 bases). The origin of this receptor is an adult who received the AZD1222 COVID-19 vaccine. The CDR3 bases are TGTGCCAGTAGTCGGGACACGAAAAACATTCAGTACTTC. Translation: CASSRDTKNIQYF.